This T cell receptor beta chain was recovered during a study of shared clonotypes between healthy human individuals. Study-level information: Per-donor plates numbered three CD4 naive, three CD4 memory, two CD8 naive and one CD8 memory.

When replicate PCRs were run on sorted subsets, they used 200 to 250 ng DNA, around 33,000 T cell genomes. Assay used: immunoSEQ multiplex PCR; TCRdb lists only in-frame clones, some missing. The sample shows roughly 2 million clones, about 95% of them seen only once. V gave up 2 bases and J gave up 4 bases; unmatched junction bases: 5. This CDR3 contains 15 residues. Germline V CDR1 and CDR2: LNHDA, SQIVND (reference sequence). CD45RO negativity and positive selection for CCR7 defined naive CD8 cells, a population that excluded terminally differentiated effector memory CD45RA+ cells. Free of recent acute infections or vaccinations, the donors were healthy HIV-negative adults.

The receptor was derived from a young man in good health. What was sequenced was naive CD8+ T cells sorted from blood. The chain recombines TRBV19 with TRBJ2-1; TRBD1 agrees at 7 bases. CDR3 region: CASSIRTGPYNEQFF. In DNA form, the CDR3 reads TGTGCCAGTAGTATACGGACAGGTCCTTACAATGAGCAGTTCTTC.